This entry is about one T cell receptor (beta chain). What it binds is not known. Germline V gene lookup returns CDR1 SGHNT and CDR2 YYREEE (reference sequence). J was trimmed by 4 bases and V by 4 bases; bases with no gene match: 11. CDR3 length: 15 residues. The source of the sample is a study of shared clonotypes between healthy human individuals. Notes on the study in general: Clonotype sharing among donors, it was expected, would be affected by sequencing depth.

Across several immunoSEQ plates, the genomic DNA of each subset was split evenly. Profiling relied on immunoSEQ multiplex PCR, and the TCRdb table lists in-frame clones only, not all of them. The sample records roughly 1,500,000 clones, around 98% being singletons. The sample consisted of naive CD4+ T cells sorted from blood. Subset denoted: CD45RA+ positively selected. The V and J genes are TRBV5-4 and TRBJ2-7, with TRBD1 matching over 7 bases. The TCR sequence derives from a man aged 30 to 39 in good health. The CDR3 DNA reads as TGTGCCAGCAGCCCGCCTGGACAGGCACGATACGAGCAGTACTTC. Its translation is CASSPPGQARYEQYF.